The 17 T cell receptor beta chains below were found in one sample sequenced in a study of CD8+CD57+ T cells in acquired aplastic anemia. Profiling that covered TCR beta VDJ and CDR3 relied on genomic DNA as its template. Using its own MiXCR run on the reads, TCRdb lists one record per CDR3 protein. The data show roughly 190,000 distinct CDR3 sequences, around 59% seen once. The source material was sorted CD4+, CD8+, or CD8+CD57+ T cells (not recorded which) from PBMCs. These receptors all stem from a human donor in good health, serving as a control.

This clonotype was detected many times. The CDR3 region has the DNA TGTGCCAGCAGCGTAGTAGCAACGAGGGTAGGCAATGAGCAGTTCTTC. Protein: CASSVVATRVGNEQFF. The genes are TRBV9 and TRBJ2-1; weak D call: TRBD2 (5 bases). The germline CDR1 and CDR2 sequences are SGDLS and YYNGEE. The CDR3 loop spans 16 amino acids. V was shortened by 0 bases and J by 6 bases, with 16 bases between the two germline ends.

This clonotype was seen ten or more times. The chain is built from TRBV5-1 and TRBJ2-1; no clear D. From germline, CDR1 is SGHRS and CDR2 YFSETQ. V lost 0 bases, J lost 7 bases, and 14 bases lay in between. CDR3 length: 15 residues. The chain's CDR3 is CASSLGPQLPNEQFF. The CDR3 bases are TGCGCCAGCAGCTTGGGACCTCAATTGCCGAATGAGCAGTTCTTC.

This CDR3 reads CASSPPTGGYGYTF. Written as DNA, the CDR3 is TGTGCCAGTAGTCCCCCGACAGGGGGCTATGGCTACACCTTC. The rearrangement joins TRBV19 to TRBJ1-2, with TRBD1 matching over 9 bases. Trimming removed 5 bases from V and 4 bases from J; junction bases left unmatched: 5. CDR3 size: 14 residues. Germline CDR1 and CDR2: LNHDA and SQIVND (reference sequence).

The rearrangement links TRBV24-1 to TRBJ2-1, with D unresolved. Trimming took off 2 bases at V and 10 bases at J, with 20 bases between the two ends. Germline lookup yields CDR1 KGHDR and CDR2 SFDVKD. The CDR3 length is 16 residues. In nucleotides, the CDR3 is TGTGCCACCAGTGATTCCCTCCTGGGCCCAAACGCCGAGCAGTTCTTC. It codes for CATSDSLLGPNAEQFF.

The CDR3 DNA follows: TGCGCCAGCAGCCAAGATCTGGTATGGGAGCAGTTCTTC. Its protein product is CASSQDLVWEQFF. V usage is TRBV4-1 and J usage is TRBJ2-1, with D hard to call. The V gene lost 0 bases and the J gene lost 10 bases, with 10 bases spanning the gap. The germline gives CDR1 MGHRA, CDR2 YSYEKL. The CDR3 covers 13 residues.

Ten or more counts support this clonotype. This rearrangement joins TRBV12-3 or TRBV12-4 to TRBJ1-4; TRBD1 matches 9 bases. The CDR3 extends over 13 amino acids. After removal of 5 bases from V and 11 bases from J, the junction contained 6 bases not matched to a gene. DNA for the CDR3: TGTGCCAGCAGTCGACAGGGGGTAGGGAAACTGTTTTTT. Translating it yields CASSRQGVGKLFF.

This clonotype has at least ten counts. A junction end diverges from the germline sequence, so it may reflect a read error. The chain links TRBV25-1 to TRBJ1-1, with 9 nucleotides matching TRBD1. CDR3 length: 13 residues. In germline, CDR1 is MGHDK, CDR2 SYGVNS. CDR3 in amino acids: CASNEYRDRALSF. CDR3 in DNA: TGTGCCAGCAATGAATACCGGGACAGGGCCCTGTCCTTT.

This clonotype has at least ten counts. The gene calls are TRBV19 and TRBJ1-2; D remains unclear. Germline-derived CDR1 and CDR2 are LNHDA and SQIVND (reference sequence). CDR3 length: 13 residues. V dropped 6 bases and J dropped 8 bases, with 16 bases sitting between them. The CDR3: CASSALPIPGYTF. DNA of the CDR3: TGTGCCAGTAGCGCTCTCCCTATCCCCGGCTACACCTTC.

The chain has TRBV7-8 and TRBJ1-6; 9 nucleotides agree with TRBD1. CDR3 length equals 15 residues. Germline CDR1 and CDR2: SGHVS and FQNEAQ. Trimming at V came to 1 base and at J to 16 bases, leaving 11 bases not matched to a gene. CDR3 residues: CASSLGGTGQSLLHF. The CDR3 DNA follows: TGTGCCAGCAGCTTAGGGGGGACAGGGCAGTCCCTTCTCCACTTT.

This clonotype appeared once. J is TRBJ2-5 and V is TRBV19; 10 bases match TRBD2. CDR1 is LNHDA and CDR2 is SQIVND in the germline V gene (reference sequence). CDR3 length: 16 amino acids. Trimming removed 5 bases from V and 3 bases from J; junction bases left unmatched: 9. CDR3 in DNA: TGTGCCAGTAGTGATTGGGTAGCGGGGGGTAAAGAGACCCAGTACTTC. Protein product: CASSDWVAGGKETQYF. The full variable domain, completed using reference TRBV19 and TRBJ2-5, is DGGITQSPKYLFRKEGQNVTLSCEQNLNHDAMYWYRQDPGQGLRLIYYSQIVNDFQKGDIAEGYSVSREKKESFPLTVTSAQKNPTAFYLCASSDWVAGGKETQYFGPGTRLLVL.

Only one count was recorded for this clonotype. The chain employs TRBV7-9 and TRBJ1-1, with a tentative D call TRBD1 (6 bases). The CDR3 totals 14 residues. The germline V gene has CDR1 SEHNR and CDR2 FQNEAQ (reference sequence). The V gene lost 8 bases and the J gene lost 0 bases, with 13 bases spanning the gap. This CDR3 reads CASARDTLNTEAFF. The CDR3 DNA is TGTGCCAGCGCGCGGGACACCCTGAACACTGAAGCTTTCTTT.

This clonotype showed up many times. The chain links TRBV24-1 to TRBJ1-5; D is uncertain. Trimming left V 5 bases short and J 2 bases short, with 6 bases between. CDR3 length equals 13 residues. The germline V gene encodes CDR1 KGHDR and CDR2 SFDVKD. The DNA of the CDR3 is TGTGCCACCAGTGGTCGGGGCAATCAGCCCCAGCATTTT. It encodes CATSGRGNQPQHF.

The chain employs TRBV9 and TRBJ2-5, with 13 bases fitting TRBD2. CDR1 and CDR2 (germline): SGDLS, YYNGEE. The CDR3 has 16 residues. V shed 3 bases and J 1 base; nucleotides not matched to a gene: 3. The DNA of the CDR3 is TGTGCCAGCAGCGCACGACTAGCGGGGGGCCAAGAGACCCAGTACTTC. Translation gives CASSARLAGGQETQYF.

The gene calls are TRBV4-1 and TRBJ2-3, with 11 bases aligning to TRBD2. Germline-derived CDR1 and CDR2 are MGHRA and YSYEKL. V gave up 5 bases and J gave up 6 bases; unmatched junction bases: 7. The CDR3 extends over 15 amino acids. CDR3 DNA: TGCGCCAGCAGCTTTAGCGGGGGGGCTTGGGATACGCAGTATTTT. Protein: CASSFSGGAWDTQYF.

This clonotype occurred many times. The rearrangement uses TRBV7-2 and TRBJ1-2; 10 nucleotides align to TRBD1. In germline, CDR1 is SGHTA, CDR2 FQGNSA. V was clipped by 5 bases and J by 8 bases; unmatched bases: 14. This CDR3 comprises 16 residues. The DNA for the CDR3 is TGTGCCAGCAGCCCTTCGACAGGGGGCAGGGTAGGCGGCTACACCTTC. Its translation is CASSPSTGGRVGGYTF.

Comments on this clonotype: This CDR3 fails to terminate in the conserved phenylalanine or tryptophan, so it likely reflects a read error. CDR3 region: CASSAQGKGYNEQFS. The CDR3 nucleotides read TGTGCCAGCAGCGCCCAGGGGAAGGGGTACAATGAGCAGTTCTCC. This rearrangement joins TRBV7-2 to TRBJ2-1; D may be TRBD1 (6 bases). This CDR3 comprises 15 residues. The germline CDR1 and CDR2 sequences are SGHTA and FQGNSA. V lost 5 bases and J 4 bases, leaving 15 bases between the germline ends.

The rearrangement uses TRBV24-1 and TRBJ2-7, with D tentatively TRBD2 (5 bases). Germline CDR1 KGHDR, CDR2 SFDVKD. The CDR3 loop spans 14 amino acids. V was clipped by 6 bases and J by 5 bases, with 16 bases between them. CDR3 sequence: CATSSSVRADEQYF. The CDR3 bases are TGTGCCACCAGTTCATCGGTGAGGGCTGACGAGCAGTACTTC.